This T cell receptor beta chain was recovered during a study of blood T cell repertoires in COVID-19. This CDR3 has 14 residues. Germline V gene sequence: CDR1 MNHEY, CDR2 SVGAGI. Trimming shortened V by 2 bases and J by 3 bases, and 9 bases separated the two germline ends. The protocol was immunoSEQ multiplex PCR, while the TCRdb copy is restricted to in-frame clones and leaves out a portion. Of some 100,000 clones in the sample, around four fifths were seen once. The receptor was isolated from a woman aged 70-85 years with acute or convalescent COVID-19. Material: peripheral blood. The rearrangement links TRBV6-5 to TRBJ2-3; perhaps TRBD2 as D (5 bases). As DNA, the CDR3 is TGTGCCAGCAGTTACCAAACGGGGACAGATACGCAGTATTTT. Translating gives CASSYQTGTDTQYF.